A selection of T cell receptor beta chains follows, all from one sample in a study of blood T cell repertoires in COVID-19. TCRdb keeps only in-frame clones here, not all; method: immunoSEQ multiplex PCR. The table lists fewer than 120,000 clones, 88% of them singletons. The sequenced sample consisted of peripheral blood. The receptor set was obtained from a woman between 45 and 65 years old with acute or convalescent COVID-19. Both conserved end residues are part of each CDR3. The D gene is left open where the match is weak. Expanded clones are given a class, and other clones once, few, many or no size at all.

d_gene,abundance,j_gene,v_gene,CDR3nt,CDR3aa
-,-,TRBJ2-7,TRBV4-2,TGTGCCAGCAGCCAAGGTACTCCCATGGAGCAGTACTTC,CASSQGTPMEQYF
-,once,TRBJ1-4,TRBV6-4,TGTGCCAGCAGTGTGGCCGCTAATGAAAAACTGTTTTTT,CASSVAANEKLFF
-,-,TRBJ2-6,TRBV24-1,TGTGCCACCAGTGTGGGGGGGCGCGCTGGGGCCAACGTCCTGACTTTC,CATSVGGRAGANVLTF
TRBD1,-,TRBJ2-2,TRBV6-5,TGTGCCAGCACTCGGACAGGGGCGACCGGGGAGCTGTTTTTT,CASTRTGATGELFF
-,once,TRBJ2-1,TRBV3-1/TRBV3-2,TGTGCCAGCAGCCAAAGCGACAATGAGCAGTTCTTC,CASSQSDNEQFF
-,-,TRBJ1-5,TRBV5-6,TGTGCCAGCAGCTCCCCCCCGCCCCCGCGTCAGCCCCAGCATTTT,CASSSPPPPRQPQHF
TRBD2,-,TRBJ2-2,TRBV18,TGTGCCAGCTCACCACTAACGGTAGCGGGGTACACCGGGGAGCTGTTTTTT,CASSPLTVAGYTGELFF
-,-,TRBJ1-2,TRBV6-1,TGTGCCAGCAGTGCCTATCGGGGCGAACAGGGTGCTAACTATGGCTACACCTTC,CASSAYRGEQGANYGYTF
TRBD1,-,TRBJ2-3,TRBV2,TGTGCCAGCACCACCAGACAGGGCGAGGGCACAGATACGCAGTATTTT,CASTTRQGEGTDTQYF
-,-,TRBJ1-2,TRBV6-5,TGTGCCAGCAGTATGGCAGGGCGTGGTGGCTACACCTTC,CASSMAGRGGYTF
-,-,TRBJ1-5,TRBV7-6,TGTGCCAGCAGCTTAGATACAGGAACCAATCAGCCCCAGCATTTT,CASSLDTGTNQPQHF
-,-,TRBJ2-6,TRBV6-1,TGTGCCAGCAGTGATATTTCGTCGCAGGCTGGGGCCAACGTCCTGACTTTC,CASSDISSQAGANVLTF
-,once,TRBJ2-7,TRBV6-5,TGTGCCAGCTGCCGGGGAGGTTCGAACTCCTACGAGCAGTACTTC,CASCRGGSNSYEQYF
-,-,TRBJ2-3,TRBV27,TGTGCCAGCAGTATAGCAACCCCCGGTACAGGGAGTAGTACGCAGTATTTT,CASSIATPGTGSSTQYF